Below, 8 T cell receptor beta chains from the same sample are listed, as sequenced in a study of CD8 T cell repertoires and HIV-1 epitope variants. The protocol was immunoSEQ multiplex PCR, while the TCRdb copy is restricted to in-frame clones and leaves out a portion. This table has thousands of clones, 68% appearing once. These receptors are not linked to any known antigen. The sequenced sample consisted of cultured CD8+ T cells derived from PBMCs. Source of these receptors: a male donor with HIV.

V and J are TRBV9 and TRBJ2-1; 9 nucleotides match TRBD2. The CDR3 runs 16 residues. The V segment lost 0 bases and the J segment 3 bases; nucleotides outside the gene matches: 4. Germline V gene lookup returns CDR1 SGDLS and CDR2 YYNGEE. CDR3 in amino acids: CASSVEASGDYNEQFF. In DNA, the CDR3 is TGTGCCAGCAGCGTAGAGGCTAGCGGGGACTACAATGAGCAGTTCTTC.

V gene TRBV4-3 combines with J gene TRBJ1-4; 9 bases agree with TRBD1. There are 16 residues in the CDR3. The germline V gene has CDR1 LGHNA and CDR2 YSLEER. Unmatched junction bases numbered 4, after V lost 0 bases and J lost 5 bases. The CDR3 region has the DNA TGCGCCAGCAGCCAAGAAGAAGGGACAGGGAATGAAAAACTGTTTTTT. Residues: CASSQEEGTGNEKLFF.

The chain couples TRBV29-1 to TRBJ1-2; a weak D match, TRBD1 (5 bases). This CDR3 is 13 amino acids long. V was pared by 4 bases and J by 8 bases, with 17 bases between. CDR1 and CDR2 (germline): SQVTM, ANQGSEA. The CDR3 DNA sequence: TGCAGCGTTGGTGGCGGTTCTTGGGGCGGCTACACCTTC. It is translated as CSVGGGSWGGYTF.

This chain uses TRBV28 with TRBJ1-5, with a possible D match to TRBD1 (6 bases). Germline V gene lookup returns CDR1 MDHEN and CDR2 SYDVKM. Deletions cut 3 bases from V and 7 bases from J, with 13 bases between. The CDR3 length is 14 residues. The CDR3 coding sequence is TGTGCCAGCAGTTTTAGGGGGAATCGGCAGCCCCAGCATTTT. This translates into CASSFRGNRQPQHF. The variable domain in full, with the rest retrieved from reference TRBV28 and TRBJ1-5, is DVKVTQSSRYLVKRTGEKVFLECVQDMDHENMFWYRQDPGLGLRLIYFSYDVKMKEKGDIPEGYSVSREKKERFSLILESASTNQTSMYLCASSFRGNRQPQHFGDGTRLSIL.

The chain is built from TRBV7-3 and TRBJ2-2; TRBD2 aligns across 10 bases. The germline gives CDR1 SGHTA, CDR2 FQGTGA. The CDR3 is 16 amino acids. Trimming cost V 5 bases and J 5 bases; bases outside gene matches: 8. The CDR3 protein is CASSVVAGGKTGELFF. CDR3 DNA sequence: TGTGCCAGCAGCGTCGTAGCGGGGGGAAAGACCGGGGAGCTGTTTTTT.

The chain joins TRBV6-5 to TRBJ2-5, with unresolved D. V was pared by 0 bases and J by 0 bases, with 5 bases between. CDR1 is MNHEY and CDR2 is SVGAGI in the germline V gene. The CDR3 extends over 14 amino acids. CDR3 nucleotide sequence: TGTGCCAGCAGTTACTCGGGCGACCAAGAGACCCAGTACTTC. This encodes CASSYSGDQETQYF.

The rearrangement uses TRBV19 and TRBJ1-1; no clear D gene. The germline CDR1 and CDR2 sequences are LNHDA and SQIVND (reference sequence). V was clipped by 5 bases and J by 5 bases, with 9 bases between them. The CDR3 extends over 12 amino acids. The CDR3 nucleotides read TGTGCCAGTAGTGTAGGTCGAACTGAAGCTTTCTTT. Amino acids: CASSVGRTEAFF.

This rearrangement joins TRBV6-5 to TRBJ1-1; TRBD1 aligns across 8 bases. This CDR3 has 15 amino acids. V shed 2 bases and J 4 bases; nucleotides not matched to a gene: 6. Germline V gives CDR1 MNHEY, CDR2 SVGAGI. The CDR3 region has the DNA TGTGCCAGCAGTTACGAGACAGGGGTCCTCACTGAAGCTTTCTTT. Translation: CASSYETGVLTEAFF.